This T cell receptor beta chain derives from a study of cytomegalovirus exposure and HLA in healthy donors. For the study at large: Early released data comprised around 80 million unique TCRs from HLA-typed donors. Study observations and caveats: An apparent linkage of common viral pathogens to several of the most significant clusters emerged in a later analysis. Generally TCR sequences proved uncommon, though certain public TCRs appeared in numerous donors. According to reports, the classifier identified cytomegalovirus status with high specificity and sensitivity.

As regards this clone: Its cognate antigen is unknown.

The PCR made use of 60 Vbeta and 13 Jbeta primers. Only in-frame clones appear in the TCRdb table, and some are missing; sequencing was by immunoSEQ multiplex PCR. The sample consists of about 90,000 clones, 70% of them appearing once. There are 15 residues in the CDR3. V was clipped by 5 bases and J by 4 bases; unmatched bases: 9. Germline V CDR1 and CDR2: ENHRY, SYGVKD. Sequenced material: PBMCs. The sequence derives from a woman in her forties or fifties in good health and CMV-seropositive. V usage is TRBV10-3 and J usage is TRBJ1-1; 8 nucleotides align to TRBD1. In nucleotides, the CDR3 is TGTGCCATCAGTTCTAGGTCGGACAGGGCCACTGAAGCTTTCTTT. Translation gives CAISSRSDRATEAFF.